The sequence of this T cell receptor beta chain was determined in a study of blood T cell repertoires in COVID-19. The wider study: Sources were T cells, B-cell-depleted T cells, or PBMCs; the material itself was cDNA or gDNA.

CDR1 MNHNY and CDR2 SVGAGI come from the germline V gene (reference sequence). This CDR3 comprises 14 residues. Trimming left V 3 bases short and J 3 bases short, with 12 bases between. Authors' data handling: Amplification with reference gene primers provided the estimates of nucleated cell counts. Assay used: immunoSEQ multiplex PCR; TCRdb lists only in-frame clones, some missing. V and J calls and clone size are as listed in that table; D and trimming were resolved from the DNA. The sample lists 310,000 or so clones; roughly 86% were seen once. The sequence was collected from a woman aged 50 to 60 with acute or convalescent COVID-19. Sequenced sample: peripheral blood. V gene TRBV6-6 combines with J gene TRBJ2-7; D is ambiguous. CDR3 sequence (DNA): TGTGCCAGCAGTTATTGGCAGGAATACTACGAGCAGTACTTC. This sequence encodes CASSYWQEYYEQYF.